This passage covers 2 T cell receptor beta chains from one sample sequenced in a study of T-cell reconstitution after alpha-beta-depleted transplantation in children. The TCRbeta library was prepared with unique molecular identifiers. Via MiXCR, TCRdb re-called the PCR reads, giving one row per CDR3 protein. The sample lists 440,000 or so distinct CDR3 sequences, approximately 11% seen once, with about 5% in the top ten. The sequences come from PBMCs from the stem cell graft donor, collected from the stem cell graft. These receptors all stem from a human donor who donated a stem cell graft to a child with acute myeloid leukemia.

In this sample, this clonotype turned up many times. This chain connects TRBV12-3 or TRBV12-4 to TRBJ1-3; TRBD1 matches 9 bases. V was pared by 7 bases and J by 0 bases, with 10 bases of the junction left unmatched. The CDR3 runs to 17 residues. CDR3 amino acids: CASTSRGTGSSGNTIYF. The CDR3 DNA reads TGTGCCAGCACCTCCCGTGGGACAGGGAGCTCTGGAAACACCATATATTTT.

This clonotype was observed at least ten times. The chain is built from TRBV10-3 and TRBJ1-5; 7 nucleotides match TRBD1. The CDR3 extends over 14 amino acids. The junction had 4 bases not matched to a gene; V was cut back by 5 bases and J by 3 bases. Germline CDR1 reads ENHRY; CDR2 reads SYGVKD. As DNA, the CDR3 is TGTGCCATCAGTCCTACAGGGGCCAATCAGCCCCAGCATTTT. Protein sequence: CAISPTGANQPQHF.